This T cell receptor beta chain was sequenced during a study of cytomegalovirus exposure and HLA in healthy donors listed by TCRdb under 2017. In terms of the full investigation: An earlier analysis of approximately 590 of the donors reported approximately 290 Gb of sequence data and 117 million unique TCR beta sequences from about 200 million T cells. Donor age, sex, ethnicity and CMV serostatus were compiled together with the repertoire data. A later analysis re-examined previously published TCR beta repertoires from more than 550 donors and added high-resolution HLA genotyping to investigate patterns of TCR occurrence. Every repertoire in the discovery cohort had been generated on one and the same sequencing platform. Roughly 5 DR-DQ haplotypes were handled as single units for association and clustering, since linkage in the cohort was strong. In the later analysis, no new phenotypic data were used to find candidate immune exposures; instead, reliance was placed on TCR beta sequences and their occurrence across donors. An earlier analysis of a few hundred of the donors applied high-throughput TCR beta sequencing to assess whether each TCR beta V gene segment acted as functional or pseudogenic. Among over 350 genotyped donors of the cohort, an average of approximately 240,000 unique TCR beta nucleotide sequences were sequenced per donor, around 20% of them non-productive. The genetic ancestry cluster associated with self-reported Caucasian donors included over 65% of the approximately 410 genotyped donors. An early release covering some 640 HLA-typed donors comprised approximately 300 gigabases of sequencing data and around 80 million unique TCR sequences. The number of donors typed differed by locus, with 629-630 for A, B, C, DRB1 and DQB1, roughly 520 for DQA1, 600 to 610 for DPA1, and roughly 450 for DPB1. A separate validation cohort of approximately 120 different subjects was used in addition to the approximately 700-subject first cohort. The study was designed to test whether signatures of past pathogen exposure could be identified by cataloging public T cell receptors. A later genetic analysis used genome-wide SNP genotypes for about three fifths of the roughly 700 donors, treating that subset as a discovery cohort. Class I and class II HLA loci were covered by the typing at four-digit resolution. The study used immunosequencing to profile the T cell repertoires of approximately 630 subjects and linked those repertoires to cytomegalovirus serostatus. High-throughput TCR immunosequencing, statistical association of individual TCRs with disease status, and machine learning were combined to predict cytomegalovirus infection status.

From the germline V gene, CDR1 is SGHTA and CDR2 is FQGNSA. Cut back by 4 bases and 2 bases, the V and J ends lie 11 bases apart. The CDR3 starts with the cysteine, ends with the phenylalanine, and has 14 residues. Only the CDR3 region is kept as DNA, spanning 42 bases read in frame from base 1. The cohort consisted of 650 to 850 healthy bone marrow donors. Cohort members were all nominally healthy when sampled, although unrecorded immune exposures were likely present. The donor tested CMV seronegative, placing the donor among the 352 seronegative members of the cohort. Each donor provided a peripheral blood sample, and peripheral blood mononuclear cells were used for TCR beta sequencing. Genomic DNA was extracted from the blood cell samples with the Qiagen DNeasy Blood Extraction Kit. Library creation used the immunoSEQ multiplex PCR assay. The multiplex PCR relied on a mix of 60 forward primers for TCR Vbeta segments and 13 reverse primers for TCR Jbeta segments. The CDR3 region of rearranged TCR beta genes was amplified from genomic DNA by a multiplex PCR assay. Amplified TCR beta libraries were sequenced as 87-base-pair reads on the Illumina HiSeq System. The paper's processing steps were these. A later analysis tallied around 80 million unique TCR beta chains across the 640 or so repertoires, and about 12 million of those chains were shared by two or more donors. Raw reads were error-corrected and collapsed into unique sequences with a nearest-neighbor algorithm that merged closely related sequences to remove PCR and sequencing errors. CDR3 sequences were aligned to IMGT reference sequences to assign V, D and J gene segments. For a sequence to be retained, a match of at least six nucleotides was required to both a V gene segment and a J gene segment. A rearrangement was called productive if the CDR3 had no stop codons and remained in frame with V and J, and every other rearrangement was called non-productive. CDR3 was defined according to IMGT convention as the region running from the second conserved V-encoded cysteine to the conserved J-encoded phenylalanine. In an earlier analysis of more than 550 of the donors, sequences lacking an unambiguous match to a single V gene segment were excluded. In an earlier analysis of approximately 590 of the donors, a V segment was called functional when productive rearrangements were above 56.7%, and segregating when the standard deviation between donors exceeded 5%. A statistical classification framework was built to diagnose cytomegalovirus status from the catalog of TCR beta chain sequences. A later analysis assigned V and J genes by comparing TCR nucleotide sequences with IMGT/GENE-DB human TR gene sequences. A later analysis assigned CDR3 sequences and most-parsimonious VDJ recombination scenarios with the TCRdist pipeline. In a later analysis, each TCR beta chain was defined by its CDR3 amino acid sequence together with its V-gene family, and reads without a unique V-gene family were excluded. A later analysis removed roughly 590 highly shared, low-generation-probability nucleotide sequences to deal with suspected cross-contamination and a sequencing artifact. A later analysis calculated a clonal expansion index for each public chain from normalized within-repertoire ranks of inferred template counts. In a later analysis, generation probabilities were computed using a VDJ recombination model fitted to out-of-frame rearrangements, and the results were checked against IGoR. A later analysis scored TCR-TCR, TCR-HLA and TCR-CMV co-occurrence with hypergeometric tests, applying a repertoire-size bias correction to TCR pairs. To estimate false discovery rates, a later analysis permuted the HLA or CMV assignments 20 times. In a later analysis, co-occurring TCRs were grouped with DBSCAN, and TCRdist sequence similarity was added when clustering was performed within HLA-allele-positive subsets. For co-occurrence clustering, repertoires with fewer than 30,000 or more than 120,000 public chains were excluded, along with a handful of repertoires with anomalous nucleotide sharing. What TCRdb holds here is the immuneACCESS table cut down to in-frame rearrangements. Part of the clones is not present; checked against another copy, under half of the missing clones reflect an unresolved V gene, and the others are unexplained. D and trimming come from the DNA, and the V and J calls and clone size come from that table. Within this sample are 150,000 to 190,000 clones, with roughly 80% of them counted one time only. Of the sample, over 1.3% falls within the top ten clones.

Results the study describes overall, beyond this receptor: The sequencing pipeline was judged likely to have produced a cluster of highly shared sequence variants as a technical artifact. Compared with the approximately 600-donor mean, donors in an Asian-associated ancestry cluster had fewer N-insertions in productive TCRs, according to a later genetic analysis. A few of the identified cytomegalovirus-associated TCR beta chains were confirmed in vitro to be specific for cytomegalovirus antigens. Because HLA typing was unavailable for some donors at each locus, only the typed subset was used in association tests. Seventeen rarely observed V segments, including chromosome 9 orphons, were excluded from the earlier analysis of about 610 of the donors because counts were too low. Specific HLA alleles were associated with more than 15,000 TCR beta sequences at a false discovery rate of 0.05 in a later analysis. Correlated functional status among segregating V segments might be attributable to linkage disequilibrium, but an unknown experimental factor could not be ruled out. Roughly uniform sequencing depth across donors was assumed in presence/absence analyses, although this assumption may not hold. This cohort had only TCR beta chains sequenced, and the lack of alpha or paired-chain data limited which features could be detected. In a later analysis, TCR association rates were found to vary across HLA loci, with the most associated TCRs seen for DRB1 alleles and the fewest for HLA-C alleles. According to a later analysis, parvovirus B19, influenza, CMV and Epstein-Barr virus appeared linked to several top co-occurrence clusters. CMV serostatus was the only immune exposure information available for the cohort. In a later analysis, most CMV-associated TCR beta chains were found to appear HLA-restricted, with HLA associations seemingly driven largely by CMV exposure. A further reported finding was that TCR beta sequences accurately predicted the HLA-A and HLA-B alleles for most subjects in the first cohort. V-gene and J-gene trimming of TCR beta chains was associated with a missense DCLRE1C variant in a later genetic analysis, and the association was replicated in an independent cohort. The study listed 150 to 200 TCR beta chains as associated with cytomegalovirus. Broadly in line with IMGT annotations, most TCR beta V segments showed up in productive rearrangements about 87% or about 30% of the time in an earlier analysis of 587 of the donors. Some IMGT-functional V segments, including TRBV6-2 and TRBV6-3, could not be distinguished by the 87-base-pair reads and were therefore excluded. Strong co-occurrence of HLA alleles, especially DR and DQ, made assigning TCR associations to individual alleles difficult. While some public TCRs were present in many individuals, most TCR sequences turned up only very rarely across donors. Cytomegalovirus status was reported to be diagnosed by the classifier with high specificity and sensitivity in both the original and validation cohorts. Compared with equally common non-associated chains, HLA-associated TCR beta chains in a later analysis were more clonally expanded and had lower generation probabilities. The authors suggested that the approach could potentially be extended to other disease states and immunological phenotypes.

Regarding this clone: No cognate antigen has been identified for it. No much larger clone is present one base from it, and per-base qualities are unavailable.

The sequence was obtained from a man younger than 35 in good health and CMV-seronegative. What was sequenced was PBMCs. The sequence links TRBV7-2 to TRBJ2-5, with TRBD2 as a weak D call on 7 bases. The nucleotide sequence reads TGTGCCAGCAGCTGGAGGGGGGGACAAGAGACCCAGTACTTC. It translates as CASSWRGGQETQYF.